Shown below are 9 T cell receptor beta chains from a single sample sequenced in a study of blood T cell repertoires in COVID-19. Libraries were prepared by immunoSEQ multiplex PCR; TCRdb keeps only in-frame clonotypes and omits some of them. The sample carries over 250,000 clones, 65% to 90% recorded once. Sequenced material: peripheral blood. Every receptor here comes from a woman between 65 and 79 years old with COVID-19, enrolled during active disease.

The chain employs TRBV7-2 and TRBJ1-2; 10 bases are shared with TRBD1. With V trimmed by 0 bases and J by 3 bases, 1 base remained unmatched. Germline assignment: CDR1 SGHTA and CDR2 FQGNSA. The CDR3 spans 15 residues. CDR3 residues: CASSLAGTGDYGYTF. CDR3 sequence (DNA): TGTGCCAGCAGCTTAGCCGGGACAGGGGACTATGGCTACACCTTC.

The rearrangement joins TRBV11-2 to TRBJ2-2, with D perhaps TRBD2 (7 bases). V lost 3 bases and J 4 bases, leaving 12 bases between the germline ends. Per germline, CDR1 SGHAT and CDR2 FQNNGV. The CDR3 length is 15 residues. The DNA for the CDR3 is TGTGCCAGCAGCTTTAGGGGGGGCGGCACCGGGGAGCTGTTTTTT. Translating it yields CASSFRGGGTGELFF.

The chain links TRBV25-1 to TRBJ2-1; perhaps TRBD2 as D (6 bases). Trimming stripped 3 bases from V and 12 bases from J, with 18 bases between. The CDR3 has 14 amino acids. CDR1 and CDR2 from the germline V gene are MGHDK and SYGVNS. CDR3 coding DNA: TGTGCCAGCAGTGATTCTGGCCCGAGGAGGGGGCAGTTCTTC. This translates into CASSDSGPRRGQFF.

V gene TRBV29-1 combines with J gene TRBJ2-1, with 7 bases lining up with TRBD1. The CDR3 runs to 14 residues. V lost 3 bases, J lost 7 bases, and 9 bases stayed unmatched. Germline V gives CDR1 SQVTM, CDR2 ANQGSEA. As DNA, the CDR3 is TGCAGCGTTGAGGCCCCGACAGGGTGGAATGAGCAGTTCTTC. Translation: CSVEAPTGWNEQFF.

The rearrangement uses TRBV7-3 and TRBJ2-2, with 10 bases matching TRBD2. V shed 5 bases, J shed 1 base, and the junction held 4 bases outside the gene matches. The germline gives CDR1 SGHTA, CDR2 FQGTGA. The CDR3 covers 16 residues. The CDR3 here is CASSPTSGLNTGELFF. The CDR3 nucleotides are TGTGCCAGCAGCCCGACTAGCGGGCTGAACACCGGGGAGCTGTTTTTT.

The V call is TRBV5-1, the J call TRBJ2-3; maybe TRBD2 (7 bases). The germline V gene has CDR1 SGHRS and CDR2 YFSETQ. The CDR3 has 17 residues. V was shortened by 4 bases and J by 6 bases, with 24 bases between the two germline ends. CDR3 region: CASSTWDLGGRFDTQYF. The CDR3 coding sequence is TGCGCCAGCAGCACATGGGATTTGGGGGGGCGTTTTGATACGCAGTATTTT. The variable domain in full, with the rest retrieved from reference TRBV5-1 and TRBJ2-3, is KAGVTQTPRYLIKTRGQQVTLSCSPISGHRSVSWYQQTPGQGLQFLFEYFSETQRNKGNFPGRFSGRQFSNSRSEMNVSTLELGDSALYLCASSTWDLGGRFDTQYFGPGTRLTVL.

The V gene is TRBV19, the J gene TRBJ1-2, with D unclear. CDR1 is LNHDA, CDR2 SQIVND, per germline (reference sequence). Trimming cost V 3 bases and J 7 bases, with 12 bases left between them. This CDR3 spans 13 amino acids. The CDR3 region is CASSIVYGSGYTF. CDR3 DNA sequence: TGTGCCAGTAGTATCGTGTACGGGAGTGGCTACACCTTC.

The CDR3 nucleotides are TGTGCCAGCCACCTCCTGGGGACAGGGAACTATGGCTACACCTTC. Its translation: CASHLLGTGNYGYTF. This sequence joins TRBV28 and TRBJ1-2; 9 bases are a match to TRBD1. V lost 8 bases to trimming and J lost 2 bases; unmatched junction nucleotides: 9. The CDR3 covers 15 residues. Germline lookup yields CDR1 MDHEN and CDR2 SYDVKM.

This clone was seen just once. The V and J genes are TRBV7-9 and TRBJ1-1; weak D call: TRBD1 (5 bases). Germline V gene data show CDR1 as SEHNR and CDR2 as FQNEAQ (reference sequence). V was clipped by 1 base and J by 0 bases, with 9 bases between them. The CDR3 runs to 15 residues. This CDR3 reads CASSLVGGVNTEAFF. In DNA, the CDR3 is TGTGCCAGCAGCTTAGTAGGAGGGGTGAACACTGAAGCTTTCTTT.